These T cell receptor beta chains were read from a single sample in a study of shared clonotypes between healthy human individuals. Produced via immunoSEQ multiplex PCR; TCRdb's table is partial and in-frame only. The sample records 2,100,000 or so clones, almost 96% being singletons. Sequencing was done on a sample of naive CD4+ T cells sorted from blood. Receptors were obtained from a man aged 18 to 29 in good health. The CDR3 runs from the conserved cysteine through the conserved F or W. The order of the fields is J gene, D gene, clone size, V gene, CDR3 protein, CDR3 DNA. D genes are given only for firm matches. Clone size is not always given. Where it is, it says once, few, many or a class for expanded clones.

TRBJ1-4,NA,NA,TRBV10-3,CAIQGGLGEKLFF,TGTGCCATCCAAGGGGGGTTAGGAGAAAAACTGTTTTTT
TRBJ2-2,NA,NA,TRBV6-1,CASRPLATITGELFF,TGTGCCAGCCGGCCGCTAGCGACAATTACCGGGGAGCTGTTTTTT
TRBJ1-2,NA,few,TRBV10-3,CAISGGFNYGYTF,TGTGCCATCAGTGGAGGATTCAACTATGGCTACACCTTC
TRBJ1-6,TRBD1,NA,TRBV5-6,CASSEDRAYNSPLHF,TGTGCCAGCAGCGAGGACAGGGCTTATAATTCACCCCTCCACTTT
TRBJ2-3,TRBD1,NA,TRBV5-1,CASRSDRGVTDTQYF,TGCGCCAGCAGGTCGGACAGGGGGGTCACAGATACGCAGTATTTT
TRBJ2-7,NA,NA,TRBV9,CASSVGGLWDEQYF,TGTGCCAGCAGCGTAGGGGGCCTATGGGACGAGCAGTACTTC
TRBJ2-7,TRBD1,NA,TRBV19,CASSLGQVVGEQYF,TGTGCCAGTAGTCTGGGACAGGTGGTTGGCGAGCAGTACTTC
TRBJ1-4,NA,NA,TRBV7-2,CASSLRGSLEKLFF,TGTGCCAGCAGCTTAAGGGGGAGTCTTGAAAAACTGTTTTTT
TRBJ1-2,NA,NA,TRBV25-1,CASKKGQGYGYTF,TGTGCCAGCAAAAAGGGACAAGGGTACGGCTACACCTTC
TRBJ2-7,NA,NA,TRBV6-6,CASSLPSYYEQYF,TGTGCCAGCAGCCTCCCCTCATATTACGAGCAGTACTTC
TRBJ1-2,TRBD1,NA,TRBV7-2,CASSDRTGSNYGYTF,TGTGCCAGCAGCGACCGGACAGGGTCAAACTATGGCTACACCTTC
TRBJ2-7,NA,once,TRBV5-6,CASRVRWATAEQYF,TGTGCCAGCAGGGTGCGGTGGGCCACGGCCGAGCAGTACTTC
TRBJ1-5,NA,once,TRBV6-5,CASRQGNQPQHF,TGTGCCAGCCGACAGGGCAATCAGCCCCAGCATTTT
TRBJ1-5,NA,NA,TRBV28,CASSLYFRALGNQPQHF,TGTGCCAGCAGTTTATATTTTAGGGCTCTGGGAAACCAGCCCCAGCATTTT
TRBJ2-7,TRBD1,NA,TRBV7-9,CASTRLGTGFHEQYF,TGTGCCAGCACCCGACTCGGGACAGGGTTCCACGAGCAGTACTTC
TRBJ1-1,NA,once,TRBV7-9,CASSLVGLTEAFF,TGTGCCAGCAGCTTAGTCGGCCTCACTGAAGCTTTCTTT
TRBJ2-7,NA,NA,TRBV5-1,CASSLDPAGLTYEQYF,TGCGCCAGCAGCTTGGATCCCGCCGGCCTCACTTACGAGCAGTACTTC
TRBJ2-1,TRBD2,NA,TRBV2,CASRAPGGSNEQFF,TGTGCCAGCAGGGCACCGGGAGGGTCCAATGAGCAGTTCTTC
TRBJ1-2,NA,NA,TRBV20-1,CSARAVYGYTF,TGCAGTGCTAGAGCAGTCTATGGCTACACCTTC
TRBJ1-6,TRBD1,NA,TRBV27,CASSLAGGGNSPLHF,TGTGCCAGCAGTTTAGCAGGGGGGGGAAATTCACCCCTCCACTTT